Described below is a single TCR beta chain sequence and its context. Trimming at V came to 3 bases and at J to 12 bases, leaving 14 bases not matched to a gene. This CDR3 is built from 15 residues. Germline-derived CDR1 and CDR2 are SGHKS and YYEKEE (reference sequence). This sample was taken from a study of blood T cell repertoires in COVID-19. Looking at the study overall: Specimens from acute and convalescent COVID-19 originated in the United States, Italy and Spain.

In the authors' methods: Amplifying reference gene primers gave estimates of nucleated cell counts. Measured with immunoSEQ multiplex PCR; TCRdb has only the in-frame clones, and not every one. That table is the source of V, J and clone size, and D and trimming were worked out from the DNA. The data show 250,000 to 350,000 clones, 87% seen once. The sample taken for sequencing was peripheral blood. This chain joins TRBV5-5 and TRBJ1-4, with 7 bases lining up with TRBD1. This receptor was taken from a woman in her 50s who had recovered from COVID-19. The CDR3 loop is CASSSPTQGTEELFF. The CDR3 nucleotides are TGTGCCAGCAGCTCACCTACACAGGGGACCGAGGAACTGTTTTTT.